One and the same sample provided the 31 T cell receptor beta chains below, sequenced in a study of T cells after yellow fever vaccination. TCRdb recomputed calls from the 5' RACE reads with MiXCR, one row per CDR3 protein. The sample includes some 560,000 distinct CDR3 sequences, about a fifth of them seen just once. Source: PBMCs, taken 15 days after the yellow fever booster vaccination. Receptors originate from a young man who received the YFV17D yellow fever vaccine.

CDR3 sequence: CSADARGQTQETQYF. Written as DNA, the CDR3 is TGCAGTGCTGACGCCAGGGGACAGACCCAAGAGACCCAGTACTTC. The chain uses TRBV20-1 and TRBJ2-5; 7 nucleotides align to TRBD1. This CDR3 region has 15 residues. V was pared by 5 bases and J by 1 base, with 10 bases of the junction left unmatched. The germline V gene encodes CDR1 DFQATT and CDR2 SNEGSKA (reference sequence).

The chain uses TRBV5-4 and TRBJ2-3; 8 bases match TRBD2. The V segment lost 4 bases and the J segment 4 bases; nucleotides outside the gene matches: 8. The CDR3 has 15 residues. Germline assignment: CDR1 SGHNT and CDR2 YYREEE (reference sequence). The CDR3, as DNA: TGTGCCAGCAGCACCGGGTCCGGGGGGGCAGATACGCAGTATTTT. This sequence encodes CASSTGSGGADTQYF.

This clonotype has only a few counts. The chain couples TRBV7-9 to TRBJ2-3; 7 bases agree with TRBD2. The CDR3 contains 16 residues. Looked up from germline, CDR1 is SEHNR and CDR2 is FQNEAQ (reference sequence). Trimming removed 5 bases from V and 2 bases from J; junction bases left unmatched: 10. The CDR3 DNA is TGTGCCAGCAGCCCCCTAGCGGCAATGCCCACAGATACGCAGTATTTT. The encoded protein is CASSPLAAMPTDTQYF.

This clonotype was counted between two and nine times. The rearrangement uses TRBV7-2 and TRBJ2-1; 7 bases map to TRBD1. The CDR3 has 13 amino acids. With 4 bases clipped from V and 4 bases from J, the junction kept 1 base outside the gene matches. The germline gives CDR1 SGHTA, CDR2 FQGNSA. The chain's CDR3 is CASSSGQYNEQFF. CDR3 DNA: TGTGCCAGCAGCTCGGGACAGTACAATGAGCAGTTCTTC.

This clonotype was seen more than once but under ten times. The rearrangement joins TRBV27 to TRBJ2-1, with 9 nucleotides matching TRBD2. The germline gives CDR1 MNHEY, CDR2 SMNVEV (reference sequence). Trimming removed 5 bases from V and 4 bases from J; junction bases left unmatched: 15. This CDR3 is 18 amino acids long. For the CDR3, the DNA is TGTGCCAGCAGTCCCCGTCTAGCGGGAACCCGGGGGTACAATGAGCAGTTCTTC. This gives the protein CASSPRLAGTRGYNEQFF.

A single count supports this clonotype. The CDR3 reads CASRRHTSYQETQYF. CDR3 bases: TGTGCCAGCAGAAGGCACACCTCGTACCAAGAGACCCAGTACTTC. The chain uses TRBV27 and TRBJ2-5; D unclear. The V end lost 6 bases, the J end lost 0 bases, and 14 bases lay between the germline ends. The germline CDR1 and CDR2 sequences are MNHEY and SMNVEV (reference sequence). The CDR3 sequence is 15 residues long.

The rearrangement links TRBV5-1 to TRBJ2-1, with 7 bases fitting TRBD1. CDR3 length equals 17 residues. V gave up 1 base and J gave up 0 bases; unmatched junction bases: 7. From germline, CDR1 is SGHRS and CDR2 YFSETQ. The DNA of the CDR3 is TGCGCCAGCAGCTTGTTTGGCCGGGACAGCTCCTACAATGAGCAGTTCTTC. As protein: CASSLFGRDSSYNEQFF.

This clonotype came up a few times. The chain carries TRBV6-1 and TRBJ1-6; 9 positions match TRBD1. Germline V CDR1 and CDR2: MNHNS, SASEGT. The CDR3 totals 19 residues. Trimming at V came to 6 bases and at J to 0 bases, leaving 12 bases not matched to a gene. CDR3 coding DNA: TGTGCCAGCAGGCCGGACAGGGGTCTTTTTGGCTCCTATAATTCACCCCTCCACTTT. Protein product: CASRPDRGLFGSYNSPLHF.

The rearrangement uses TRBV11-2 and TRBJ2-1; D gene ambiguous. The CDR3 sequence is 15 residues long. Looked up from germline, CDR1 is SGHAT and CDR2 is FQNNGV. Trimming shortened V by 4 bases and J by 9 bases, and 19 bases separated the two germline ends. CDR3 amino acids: CASSSPALGSSEQFF. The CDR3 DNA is TGTGCCAGCAGCTCCCCGGCCCTAGGTTCGAGTGAGCAGTTCTTC.

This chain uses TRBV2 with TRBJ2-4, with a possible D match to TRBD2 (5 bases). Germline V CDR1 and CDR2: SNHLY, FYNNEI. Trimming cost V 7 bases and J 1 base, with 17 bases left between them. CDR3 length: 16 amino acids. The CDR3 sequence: CASNRGPFYAKNIQYF. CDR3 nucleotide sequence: TGTGCCAGCAACAGAGGGCCGTTCTACGCCAAAAACATTCAGTACTTC.

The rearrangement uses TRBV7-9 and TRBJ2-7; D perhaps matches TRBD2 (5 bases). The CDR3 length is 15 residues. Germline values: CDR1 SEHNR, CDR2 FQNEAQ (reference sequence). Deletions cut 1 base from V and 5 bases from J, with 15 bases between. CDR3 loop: CASSLEGGGADEQYF. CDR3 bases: TGTGCCAGCAGCTTAGAAGGCGGAGGTGCCGACGAGCAGTACTTC.

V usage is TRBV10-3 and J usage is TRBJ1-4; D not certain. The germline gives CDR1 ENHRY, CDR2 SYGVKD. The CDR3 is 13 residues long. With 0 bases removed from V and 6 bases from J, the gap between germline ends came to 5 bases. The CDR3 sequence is CAISESSDEKLFF. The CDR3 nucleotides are TGTGCCATCAGTGAGTCTTCGGATGAAAAACTGTTTTTT.

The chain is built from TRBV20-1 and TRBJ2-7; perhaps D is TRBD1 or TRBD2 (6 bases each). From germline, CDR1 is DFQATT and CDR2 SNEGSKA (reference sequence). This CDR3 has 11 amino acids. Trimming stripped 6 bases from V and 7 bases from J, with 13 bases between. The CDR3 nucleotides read TGCAGTGCCGGGGGCCCGGCGGAGCAGTACTTC. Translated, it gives CSAGGPAEQYF.

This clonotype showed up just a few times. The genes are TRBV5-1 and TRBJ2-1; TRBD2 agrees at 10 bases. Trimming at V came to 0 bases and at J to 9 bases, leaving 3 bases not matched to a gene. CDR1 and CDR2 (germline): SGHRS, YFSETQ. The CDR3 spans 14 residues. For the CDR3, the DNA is TGCGCCAGCAGCTTGGAGCGGGAGGGCGGTGAGCAGTTCTTC. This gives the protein CASSLEREGGEQFF.

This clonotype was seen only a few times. CDR3 in amino acids: CASFNSGAYTDTQYF. The CDR3 bases are TGTGCCAGCTTTAATAGCGGGGCATACACAGATACGCAGTATTTT. This chain joins TRBV7-2 and TRBJ2-3; 8 positions agree with TRBD2. The V segment lost 8 bases and the J segment 2 bases; nucleotides outside the gene matches: 9. Germline V CDR1 and CDR2: SGHTA, FQGNSA. The CDR3 covers 15 residues.

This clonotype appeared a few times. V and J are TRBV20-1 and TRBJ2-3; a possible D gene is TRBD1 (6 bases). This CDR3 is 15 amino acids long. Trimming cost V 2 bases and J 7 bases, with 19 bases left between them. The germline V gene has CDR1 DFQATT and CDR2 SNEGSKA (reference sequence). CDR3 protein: CSARSEQGPANTQYF. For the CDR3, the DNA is TGCAGTGCTAGATCCGAACAGGGCCCCGCAAATACGCAGTATTTT.

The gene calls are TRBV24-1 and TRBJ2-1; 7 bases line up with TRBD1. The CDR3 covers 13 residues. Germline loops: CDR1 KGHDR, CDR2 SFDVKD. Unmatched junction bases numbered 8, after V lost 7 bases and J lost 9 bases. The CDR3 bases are TGTGCCACCAGAGGACAGGTTCCTACTGAGCAGTTCTTC. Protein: CATRGQVPTEQFF.

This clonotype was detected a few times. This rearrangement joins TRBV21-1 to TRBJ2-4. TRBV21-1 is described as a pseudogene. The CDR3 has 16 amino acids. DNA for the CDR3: TGTGCCAGCAGCACCCTACTCTATCCAGCCAAAAACATTCAGTACTTC. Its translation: CASSTLLYPAKNIQYF.

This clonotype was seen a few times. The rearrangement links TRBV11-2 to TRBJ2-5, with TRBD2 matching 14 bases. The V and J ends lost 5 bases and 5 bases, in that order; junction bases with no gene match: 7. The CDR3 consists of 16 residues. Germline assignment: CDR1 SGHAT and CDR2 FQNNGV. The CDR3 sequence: CASSRGLAGAEETQYF. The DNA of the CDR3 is TGTGCCAGCAGCCGGGGACTAGCGGGAGCTGAGGAGACCCAGTACTTC.

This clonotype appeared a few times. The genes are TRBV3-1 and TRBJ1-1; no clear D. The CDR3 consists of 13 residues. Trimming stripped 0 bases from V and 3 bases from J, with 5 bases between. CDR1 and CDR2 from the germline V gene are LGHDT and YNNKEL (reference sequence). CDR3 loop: CASSQELYTEAFF. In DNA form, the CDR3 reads TGTGCCAGCAGCCAAGAACTCTACACTGAAGCTTTCTTT.

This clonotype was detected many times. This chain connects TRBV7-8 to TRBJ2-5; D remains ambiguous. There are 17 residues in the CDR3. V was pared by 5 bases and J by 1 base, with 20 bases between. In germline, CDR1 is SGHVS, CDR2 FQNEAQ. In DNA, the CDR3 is TGTGCCAGCAGCCGTGACTCCGGCAGCCCTATCCAAGAGACCCAGTACTTC. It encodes CASSRDSGSPIQETQYF.

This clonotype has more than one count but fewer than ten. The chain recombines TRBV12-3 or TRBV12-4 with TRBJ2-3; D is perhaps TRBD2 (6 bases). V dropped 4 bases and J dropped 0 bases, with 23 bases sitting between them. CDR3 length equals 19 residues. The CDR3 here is CASSSRSTSRLTSTDTQYF. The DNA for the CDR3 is TGTGCCAGCAGTTCCCGCAGCACTAGCCGACTAACCAGCACAGATACGCAGTATTTT.

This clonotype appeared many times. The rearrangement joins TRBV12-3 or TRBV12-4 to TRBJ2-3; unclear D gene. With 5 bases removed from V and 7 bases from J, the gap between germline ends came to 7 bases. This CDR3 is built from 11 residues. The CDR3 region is CASSTANTQYF. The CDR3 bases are TGTGCCAGCAGTACCGCAAATACGCAGTATTTT.

The CDR3 region is CASSESTRSGKYEQYF. The DNA of the CDR3 is TGCGCCAGCAGTGAGTCGACTCGTAGCGGGAAGTACGAGCAGTACTTC. The chain is built from TRBV10-2 and TRBJ2-7; 8 bases are shared with TRBD2. CDR1 and CDR2 (germline): WSHSY, SAAADI. The trim removed 0 bases at V and 4 bases at J, leaving 8 bases unmatched. The CDR3 contains 16 residues.

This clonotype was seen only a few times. The CDR3 loop reads CASSSGTGKWNEQFF. The CDR3 bases are TGTGCCAGCTCATCCGGGACAGGGAAGTGGAATGAGCAGTTCTTC. The chain couples TRBV18 to TRBJ2-1, with 9 bases matching TRBD1. V lost 5 bases to trimming and J lost 7 bases; unmatched junction nucleotides: 9. This CDR3 is built from 15 residues. The germline CDR1 and CDR2 sequences are KGHSH and LQKENI. The whole variable domain, filled in from reference TRBV18 and TRBJ2-1, reads NAGVMQNPRHLVRRRGQEARLRCSPMKGHSHVYWYRQLPEEGLKFMVYLQKENIIDESGMPKERFSAEFPKEGPSILRIQQVVRGDSAAYFCASSSGTGKWNEQFFGPGTRLTVL.

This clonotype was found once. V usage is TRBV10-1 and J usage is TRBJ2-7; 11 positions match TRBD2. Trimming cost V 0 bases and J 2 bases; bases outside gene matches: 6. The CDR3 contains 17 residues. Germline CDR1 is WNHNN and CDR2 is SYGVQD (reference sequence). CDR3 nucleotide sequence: TGCGCCAGCAGTGAGTCGACTCGACTAGCGGGAACCTACGAGCAGTACTTC. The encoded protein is CASSESTRLAGTYEQYF.

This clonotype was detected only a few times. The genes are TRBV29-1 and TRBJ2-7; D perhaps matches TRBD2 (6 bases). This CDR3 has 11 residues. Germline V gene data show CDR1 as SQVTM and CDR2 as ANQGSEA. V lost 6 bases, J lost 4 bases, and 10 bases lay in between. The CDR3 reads CSVAGGYEQYF. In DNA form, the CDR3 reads TGCAGCGTGGCCGGGGGTTACGAGCAGTACTTC.

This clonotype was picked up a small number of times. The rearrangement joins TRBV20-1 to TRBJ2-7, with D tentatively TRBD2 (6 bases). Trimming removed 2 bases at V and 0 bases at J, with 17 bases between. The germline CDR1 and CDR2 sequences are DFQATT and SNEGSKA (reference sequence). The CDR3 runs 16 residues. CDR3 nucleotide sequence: TGCAGTGCTAGAAGGGTAGGGGACTGGAGCTCCTACGAGCAGTACTTC. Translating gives CSARRVGDWSSYEQYF.

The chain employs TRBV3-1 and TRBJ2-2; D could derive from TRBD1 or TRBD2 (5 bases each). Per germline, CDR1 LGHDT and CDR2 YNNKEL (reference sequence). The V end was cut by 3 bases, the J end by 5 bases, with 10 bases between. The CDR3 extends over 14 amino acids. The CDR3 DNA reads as TGTGCCAGCAGCCAGAGTGGGGGAACCGGGGAGCTGTTTTTT. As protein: CASSQSGGTGELFF.

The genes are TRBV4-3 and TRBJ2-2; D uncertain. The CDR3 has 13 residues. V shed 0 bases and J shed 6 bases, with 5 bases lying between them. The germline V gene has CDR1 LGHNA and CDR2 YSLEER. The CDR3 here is CASSQDYPGELFF. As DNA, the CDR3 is TGCGCCAGCAGCCAAGATTACCCCGGGGAGCTGTTTTTT.

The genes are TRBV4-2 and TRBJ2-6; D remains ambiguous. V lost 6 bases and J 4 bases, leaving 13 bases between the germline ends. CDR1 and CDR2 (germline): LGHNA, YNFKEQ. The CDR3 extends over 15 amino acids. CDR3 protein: CASRPDRAGANVLTF. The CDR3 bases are TGTGCCAGCAGACCGGACCGGGCGGGGGCCAACGTCCTGACTTTC.